These 18 T cell receptor beta chains were all obtained from the same sample, sequenced in a study of blood T cells in healthy people across ages. Sample-barcoded 5' priming and a J-beta primer mix drove a second PCR of roughly 7 to 11 cycles. TCRdb analysed the 5' RACE reads with MiXCR anew, one entry per CDR3 protein. This table has 800,000 to 900,000 distinct CDR3 sequences, less than 80% appearing once. The source material was blood. These receptors all stem from a man aged 25 to 45 in good health.

The genes are TRBV29-1 and TRBJ2-4, with a weak D call TRBD1 (6 bases). The V end lost 7 bases, the J end lost 13 bases, and 20 bases lay between the germline ends. Germline V gives CDR1 SQVTM, CDR2 ANQGSEA. This CDR3 has 12 residues. The CDR3 loop reads CSAGDRRGEQYF. The CDR3 region has the DNA TGCAGCGCAGGGGACCGCCGTGGAGAGCAGTACTTC.

The chain uses TRBV7-2 and TRBJ2-5, with a tentative D call TRBD1 (5 bases). The germline CDR1 and CDR2 sequences are SGHTA and FQGNSA. CDR3 length: 14 residues. Between the trimmed V and J ends, which lost 5 bases and 1 base, there was a span of 11 bases. The CDR3 spells CASSVGAGQETQYF. As DNA, the CDR3 is TGTGCCAGCAGCGTAGGGGCAGGCCAAGAGACCCAGTACTTC.

This clonotype was recorded once. This rearrangement joins TRBV19 to TRBJ2-3; 10 bases line up with TRBD2. Germline assignment: CDR1 LNHDA and CDR2 SQIVND (reference sequence). This CDR3 is built from 15 residues. The J segment lost 2 bases and the V segment lost 6 bases, leaving 5 bases of the junction unmatched. CDR3 bases: TGTGCCAGTAGCTGGACTAGCGGTTTCACAGATACGCAGTATTTT. Translated: CASSWTSGFTDTQYF.

The chain couples TRBV20-1 to TRBJ2-7; D is undetermined. The closer fit of TRBJ2-5 to the DNA end suggests the J call may be wrong. Germline-derived CDR1 and CDR2 are DFQATT and SNEGSKA (reference sequence). The CDR3 has 12 amino acids. In nucleotides, the CDR3 is TGCAGTGCTAGTCGCCCCTTAGAGACCCAGTACTTC. Residues: CSASRPLETQYF.

The chain has TRBV5-1 and TRBJ2-5; unclear D gene. Judging by the DNA end, TRBJ2-1 fits better; the J call may be wrong. In germline, CDR1 is SGHRS, CDR2 YFSETQ. This CDR3 is built from 12 residues. As DNA, the CDR3 is TGCGCCAGCAGCTTGGGGCAAGAGACCCAGTTCTTC. This sequence encodes CASSLGQETQFF.

This clonotype occurred once. The chain combines TRBV4-2 with TRBJ1-1; D may be TRBD1 (6 bases). The germline V gene encodes CDR1 LGHNA and CDR2 YNFKEQ. The CDR3 totals 11 residues. V was clipped by 8 bases and J by 10 bases, with 14 bases between them. CDR3 sequence (DNA): TGTGCCAGCTCCGGGGGCTGCCTAGCTTTCTTT. It translates to CASSGGCLAFF.

CDR3: CAAQAGGNNEQFF. The CDR3 DNA reads as TGTGCCGCACAAGCCGGCGGGAACAATGAGCAGTTCTTC. The chain combines TRBV7-8 with TRBJ2-1, with D perhaps TRBD2 (6 bases). V was trimmed by 11 bases and J by 5 bases, leaving 16 bases between them. This CDR3 spans 13 amino acids. Germline assignment: CDR1 SGHVS and CDR2 FQNEAQ.

This chain uses TRBV20-1 with TRBJ1-2; D unresolved. Germline V gene lookup returns CDR1 DFQATT and CDR2 SNEGSKA (reference sequence). The CDR3 totals 17 residues. Trimming took 3 bases from V and 3 from J, leaving 23 bases between them. The CDR3 loop reads CSARLSWAMSLDYGYTF. The CDR3 DNA reads as TGCAGTGCTAGGCTCAGTTGGGCGATGTCCCTTGACTATGGCTACACCTTC.

The chain employs TRBV2 and TRBJ1-2, with D possibly matching TRBD1 (6 bases). Trimming stripped 5 bases from V and 3 bases from J, with 19 bases between. Germline V CDR1 and CDR2: SNHLY, FYNNEI. The CDR3 length is 16 residues. CDR3 protein: CASSPISGTTYYGYTF. The CDR3, as DNA: TGTGCCAGCAGTCCTATTTCCGGGACAACTTACTATGGCTACACCTTC.

The V gene is TRBV21-1, the J gene TRBJ2-2; the table's D call TRBD2 went unverified against the DNA. TRBV21-1 is a known pseudogene. CDR3 length: 16 residues. The CDR3 is CASSKVGQQGRGELFF. The CDR3 coding sequence is TGTGCCAGCAGCAAAGTGGGACAGCAGGGACGCGGGGAGCTGTTTTTT.

The chain joins TRBV11-2 to TRBJ2-4; TRBD2 might be the D (7 bases). Between the trimmed V and J ends, which lost 5 bases and 13 bases, there was a span of 24 bases. This CDR3 has 15 amino acids. Germline CDR1 is SGHAT and CDR2 is FQNNGV. The DNA of the CDR3 is TGTGCCAGCAGCCCAGCCACGGCGGGGGCTAAAGAGCAGTACTTC. Translation: CASSPATAGAKEQYF.

This clonotype occurred many times. This chain uses TRBV6-2 or TRBV6-3 with TRBJ2-7, with D possibly being TRBD2 (6 bases). The V and J ends lost 1 base and 6 bases respectively, with 16 bases between them. The CDR3 sequence is 15 residues long. Germline V gene sequence: CDR1 MNHEY, CDR2 SVGEGT. For the CDR3, the DNA is TGTGCCAGCAGTTACTTGCGGGGAGAATCCGGCGAGCAGTACTTC. Encoded protein: CASSYLRGESGEQYF.

This chain connects TRBV7-9 to TRBJ1-4, with TRBD1 identical over 9 bases. Germline V gene sequence: CDR1 SEHNR, CDR2 FQNEAQ (reference sequence). The CDR3 is made up of 15 amino acids. Unmatched junction bases numbered 9, after V lost 5 bases and J lost 8 bases. The CDR3 DNA sequence: TGTGCCAGCAGCGACCGGGACAGGGTAGGGGAAAAACTGTTTTTT. It encodes CASSDRDRVGEKLFF.

This clonotype turned up a few times. CDR3 loop: CSAEPGLAEMSTDTQYF. CDR3 nucleotide sequence: TGCAGTGCTGAGCCGGGACTAGCGGAAATGAGCACAGATACGCAGTATTTT. The chain couples TRBV20-1 to TRBJ2-3; 11 bases match TRBD2. Germline V gene data show CDR1 as DFQATT and CDR2 as SNEGSKA (reference sequence). Trimming removed 5 bases from V and 0 bases from J; junction bases left unmatched: 10. The CDR3 extends over 17 amino acids.

The rearrangement links TRBV20-1 to TRBJ1-5; 10 bases map to TRBD1. Germline-derived CDR1 and CDR2 are DFQATT and SNEGSKA (reference sequence). CDR3 size: 14 residues. V trimming: 5 bases; J trimming: 5 bases; junction bases outside the gene matches: 6. CDR3 sequence: CSAGRDRGYQPQHF. Written as DNA, the CDR3 is TGCAGTGCTGGCCGGGACAGGGGTTATCAGCCCCAGCATTTT.

The CDR3 is CASRIGGSGPSYTF. The CDR3 nucleotides read TGTGCCAGCAGGATTGGAGGTTCGGGACCGAGCTACACCTTC. The genes are TRBV12-3 or TRBV12-4 and TRBJ1-2, with D possibly matching TRBD1 (5 bases). Trimming took 6 bases from V and 9 from J, leaving 20 bases between them. The CDR3 has 14 amino acids.

The chain has TRBV28 and TRBJ1-2; 8 nucleotides match TRBD1. There are 14 residues in the CDR3. CDR1 and CDR2 from the germline V gene are MDHEN and SYDVKM. The V and J ends lost 7 bases and 0 bases, in that order; junction bases with no gene match: 4. The CDR3 is CASTKQGANYGYTF. Written as DNA, the CDR3 is TGTGCCAGCACCAAACAGGGGGCTAACTATGGCTACACCTTC.

This chain joins TRBV4-1 and TRBJ1-4; 7 bases map to TRBD1. The CDR3 is made up of 16 amino acids. Germline V CDR1 and CDR2: MGHRA, YSYEKL. After removal of 0 bases from V and 4 bases from J, the junction contained 5 bases not matched to a gene. CDR3 sequence: CASSQDSGTVNEKLFF. The CDR3 region has the DNA TGCGCCAGCAGCCAAGATAGCGGGACAGTTAATGAAAAACTGTTTTTT.